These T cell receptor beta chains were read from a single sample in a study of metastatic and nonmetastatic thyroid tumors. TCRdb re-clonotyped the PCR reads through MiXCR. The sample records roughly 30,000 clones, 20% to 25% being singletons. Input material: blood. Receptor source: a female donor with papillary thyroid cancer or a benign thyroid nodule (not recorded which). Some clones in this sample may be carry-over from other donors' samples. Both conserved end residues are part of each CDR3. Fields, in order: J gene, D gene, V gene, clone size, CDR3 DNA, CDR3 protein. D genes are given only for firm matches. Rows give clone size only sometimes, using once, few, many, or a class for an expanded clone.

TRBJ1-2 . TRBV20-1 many TGCAGTGCCAGAGTTAACTATGGCTACACCTTC CSARVNYGYTF
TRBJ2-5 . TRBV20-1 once TGCAGTGCTAGAGATCCTAGGAGGGAGACCCAGTACTTC CSARDPRRETQYF
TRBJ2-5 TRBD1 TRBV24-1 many TGTGCCACCAGTGATTCCGGGACAGGAGTCAGGGAGACCCAGTACTTC CATSDSGTGVRETQYF
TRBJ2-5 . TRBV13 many TGTGCCAGCAGTTCGACGTGGGGCTGGCTGCGAACCCAGTACTTC CASSSTWGWLRTQYF
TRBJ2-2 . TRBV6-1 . TGTGCCAGCATTGGCGTGGCCAGGGAAGGTTTCTCCGGGGAGCTGTTTTTT CASIGVAREGFSGELFF
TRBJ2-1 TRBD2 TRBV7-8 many TGTGCCAGCAGCTTATTAGCGGGGGGGCGGTACAATGAGCAGTTCTTC CASSLLAGGRYNEQFF
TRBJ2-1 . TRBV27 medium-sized TGTGCCAGCACGGGGAGTGGGCCCTACAATGAGCAGTTCTTC CASTGSGPYNEQFF
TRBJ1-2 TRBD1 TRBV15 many TGTGCCACCAGCAGAGATTCAAGGACAGGGTTGGGCTACACCTTC CATSRDSRTGLGYTF
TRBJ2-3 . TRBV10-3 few TGTGCCACAGGGACCCCCCTATCCACGGATACGCAGTATTTT CATGTPLSTDTQYF
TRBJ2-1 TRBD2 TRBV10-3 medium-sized TGTGCCATCAGTGAGTCGTTTAGCGGGAGCTATAATGAGCAGTTCTTC CAISESFSGSYNEQFF
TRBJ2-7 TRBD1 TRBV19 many TGTGCCAGTAGTAAAGGGGGAGACAGGGCCTACGAGCAGTACTTC CASSKGGDRAYEQYF
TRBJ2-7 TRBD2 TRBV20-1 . TGCAGTGCTAAAGCGGGAGGTGAGCAGTACTTC CSAKAGGEQYF
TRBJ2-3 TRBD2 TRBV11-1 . TGTGCCAGCAGCTTTGGAGTAGCGGGAGGGTGGAGCACGTATACGCAGTATTTT CASSFGVAGGWSTYTQYF
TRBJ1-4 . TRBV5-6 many TGTGCCAGCAGCTGGGGAAGACGGACTGCAACTAATGAAAAACTGTTTTTT CASSWGRRTATNEKLFF
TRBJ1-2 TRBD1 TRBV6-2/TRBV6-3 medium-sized TGTGCCAGCAGTTACCAACGAAGAGGACAGGGCCCTAACTATGGCTACACCTTC CASSYQRRGQGPNYGYTF
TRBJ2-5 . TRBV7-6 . TGTGCCAGCAGCTTAGAACTGCGGGAGACCCAGTACTTC CASSLELRETQYF
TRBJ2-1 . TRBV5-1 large TGCGCCAGCGTTACAGGAACGGGGAGAAGTGAGCAGTTCTTC CASVTGTGRSEQFF
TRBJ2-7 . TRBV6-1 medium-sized TGTGCCAGCAGTGACGCCCTGGTCTACGAGCAGTACTTC CASSDALVYEQYF
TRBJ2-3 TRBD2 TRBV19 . TGTGCCAGTAGTATGGGACTAGCGGGGCACAGCACAGATACGCAGTATTTT CASSMGLAGHSTDTQYF
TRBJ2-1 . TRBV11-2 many TGTGCCAGCAGCCGGACTCCGGGACACCGCGATGAGCAGTTCTTC CASSRTPGHRDEQFF
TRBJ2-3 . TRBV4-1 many TGCGCCAGCAGCCGAACCCGGGACACCGGTGGCACAGATACGCAGTATTTT CASSRTRDTGGTDTQYF
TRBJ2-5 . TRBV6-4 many TGTGCCAGCATGGTCTGCCAAGAGACCCAGTACTTC CASMVCQETQYF
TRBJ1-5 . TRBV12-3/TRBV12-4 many TGTGCCAGCAGTCCGACAAATCAGCCCCAGCATTTT CASSPTNQPQHF
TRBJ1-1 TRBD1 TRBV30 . TGTGCCTGGAACCCGGGGACAGGCCAAGGGGGACGTTTCTTT CAWNPGTGQGGRFF
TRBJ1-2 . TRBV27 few TGTGCCAGCAGTGTATTACCTGTGGGGTTAGCTAACTATGGCTACACCTTC CASSVLPVGLANYGYTF
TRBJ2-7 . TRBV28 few TGTGCCAGCATGGATGGGACGGTGGGCTACGAGCAGTACTTC CASMDGTVGYEQYF
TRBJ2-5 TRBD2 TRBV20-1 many TGCAGTGCTAGAGATCTCCTAGCGGGGGGCCCAGAGACCCAGTACTTC CSARDLLAGGPETQYF
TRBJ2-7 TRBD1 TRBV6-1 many TGTGCCAGCAGCCCACAGGGGTTGAACGAGCAGTACTTC CASSPQGLNEQYF
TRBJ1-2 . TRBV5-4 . TGTGCCAGCAGCTCGGCAGGGCGGGACTATGGCTACACCTTC CASSSAGRDYGYTF
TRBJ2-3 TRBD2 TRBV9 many TGTGCCAGCAGCGTAGCCCTACCCCCGGGGGGGTTAGATACGCAGTATTTT CASSVALPPGGLDTQYF
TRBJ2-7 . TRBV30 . TGTGCCTGGAGCTCCGGGGCAATCTACGAGCAGTACTTC CAWSSGAIYEQYF
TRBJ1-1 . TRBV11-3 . TGTGCCAGTAAATGGGATGGGATGAACACTGAAGCTTTCTTT CASKWDGMNTEAFF
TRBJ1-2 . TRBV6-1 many TGTGCCAGCAGTCGCGGAGGGCAAATCTATGGCTACACCTTC CASSRGGQIYGYTF
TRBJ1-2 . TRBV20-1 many TGCAGCGCCTACAGAAAGACAGTTAACTATGGCTACACCTTC CSAYRKTVNYGYTF
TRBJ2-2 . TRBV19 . TGTGCCAGCTCGGTTGCGAACACCGGGGAGCTGTTTTTT CASSVANTGELFF
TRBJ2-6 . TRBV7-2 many TGTGCCAGCAGCTCCCGCCAAACCCCACTCTCTGGGGCCAACGTCCTGACTTTC CASSSRQTPLSGANVLTF
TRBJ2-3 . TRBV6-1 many TGTGCCAGCAGTTCGCGGGATTTGGCAGATACGCAGTATTTT CASSSRDLADTQYF
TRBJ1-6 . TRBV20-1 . TGCAGTGCTTCCCGGCGGGGGGCAACCCTCCACTTT CSASRRGATLHF
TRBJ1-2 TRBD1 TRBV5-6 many TGTGCCAGCAGCTTGGATGCAGGGGGCCTTAACTATGGCTACACCTTC CASSLDAGGLNYGYTF
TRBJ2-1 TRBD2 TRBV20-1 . TGCAGTGCTACTAGCGGGAGGGACAATGAGCAGTTCTTC CSATSGRDNEQFF
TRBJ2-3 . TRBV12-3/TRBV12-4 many TGTGCCAGCAGACCTTCTTCTGGCCCGGCCAAATACACAGATACGCAGTATTTT CASRPSSGPAKYTDTQYF
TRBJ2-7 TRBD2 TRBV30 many TGTGCCTGGAGTGTCGGGAGGCTCTACGAGCAGTACTTC CAWSVGRLYEQYF